The 29 T cell receptor beta chains given below trace back to one sample, sequenced in a study of Graves' ophthalmopathy and Graves' hyperthyroidism. Investigators amplified TCR beta CDR3 regions from RNA transcripts. Amplification began with first-round RT-PCR using HTBI primers, then second-round multiplex PCR was performed. MiXCR, applied by TCRdb to the multiplex PCR reads, yields one record per CDR3 protein. The table shows around 1.1 million distinct CDR3 sequences, with approximately 35% occurring only once. Source material: peripheral blood or thyroid tissue (not recorded which). The receptors derive from an adult man with Graves' hyperthyroidism.

The V gene is TRBV15, the J gene TRBJ2-6, with D possibly being TRBD1 or TRBD2 (6 bases each). The germline V gene encodes CDR1 LNHNV and CDR2 YYDKDF (reference sequence). V lost 3 bases, J lost 3 bases, and 15 bases lay in between. The CDR3 covers 17 residues. The CDR3 region has the DNA TGTGCCACCAGCAGTCAGTGGGGGGCAAGTGGGGCCAACGTCCTGACTTTC. Amino acids: CATSSQWGASGANVLTF.

This clonotype has at least ten counts. The V gene is TRBV12-3 or TRBV12-4, the J gene TRBJ1-2; a possible D gene is TRBD1 (5 bases). With 5 bases removed from V and 2 bases from J, the gap between germline ends came to 15 bases. The CDR3 has 15 residues. The CDR3 region is CASSRRPGPNYGYTF. CDR3 DNA: TGTGCCAGCAGTCGCCGCCCGGGGCCGAACTATGGCTACACCTTC.

This chain uses TRBV11-2 with TRBJ2-2; a weak D match, TRBD2 (5 bases). V lost 0 bases and J 2 bases, leaving 7 bases between the germline ends. The CDR3 is made up of 15 amino acids. Germline V gives CDR1 SGHAT, CDR2 FQNNGV. CDR3 in DNA: TGTGCCAGCAGCTTAGACGGGGTAAACACCGGGGAGCTGTTTTTT. Amino acid sequence: CASSLDGVNTGELFF.

In its sample, this clonotype was seen many times. This chain connects TRBV6-5 to TRBJ1-5; no definite D call. Trimming took 2 bases from V and 5 from J, leaving 10 bases between them. Germline V gene lookup returns CDR1 MNHEY and CDR2 SVGAGI. The CDR3 totals 14 residues. In DNA, the CDR3 is TGTGCCAGCAGTTACGGTGTCAGCTATCAGCCCCAGCATTTT. Its protein is CASSYGVSYQPQHF.

V and J are TRBV7-9 and TRBJ1-1; D possibly corresponds to TRBD1 (6 bases). The CDR3 sequence is 17 residues long. From germline, CDR1 is SEHNR and CDR2 FQNEAQ (reference sequence). Trimming took 5 bases from V and 0 from J, leaving 19 bases between them. The CDR3 sequence: CASSLGGLTDMNTEAFF. The CDR3 DNA follows: TGTGCCAGCAGCCTAGGGGGGTTGACGGACATGAACACTGAAGCTTTCTTT.

This clonotype was seen many times. V usage is TRBV7-8 and J usage is TRBJ2-5, with unresolved D. Germline V gene lookup returns CDR1 SGHVS and CDR2 FQNEAQ. With 5 bases removed from V and 4 bases from J, the gap between germline ends came to 14 bases. The CDR3 has 14 amino acids. CDR3 protein: CASSLTPERETQYF. The CDR3 region has the DNA TGTGCCAGCAGCCTTACACCAGAGAGAGAGACCCAGTACTTC.

The chain couples TRBV6-1 to TRBJ1-2; TRBD1 is a possible D gene (5 bases). Trimming took 5 bases from V and 7 from J, leaving 11 bases between them. The CDR3 consists of 12 residues. Germline assignment: CDR1 MNHNS and CDR2 SASEGT. CDR3 protein: CASSNQGFGYTF. In DNA, the CDR3 is TGTGCCAGCAGTAACCAGGGATTTGGCTACACCTTC.

This clonotype was seen ten or more times. The V and J genes are TRBV10-3 and TRBJ1-5, with no clear D. Trimming left V 11 bases short and J 5 bases short, with 16 bases between. This CDR3 comprises 13 residues. Germline V gene sequence: CDR1 ENHRY, CDR2 SYGVKD. The CDR3 loop reads CASAVELDQPQHF. In nucleotides, the CDR3 is TGTGCCTCCGCAGTGGAATTGGATCAGCCCCAGCATTTT.

As to this clonotype: A much larger clone lies a single base off, so this may be a read error. This chain links TRBV19 with TRBJ1-2, with D possibly TRBD1 on 5 matching bases. CDR1 is LNHDA and CDR2 is SQIVND in the germline V gene (reference sequence). The CDR3 has 13 amino acids. DNA of the CDR3: TGTGCCGGTAGTATAGATCCAGGGCATGGCTACACCTTC. Translation gives CAGSIDPGHGYTF. The full variable domain, completed using reference TRBV19 and TRBJ1-2, is DGGITQSPKYLFRKEGQNVTLSCEQNLNHDAMYWYRQDPGQGLRLIYYSQIVNDFQKGDIAEGYSVSREKKESFPLTVTSAQKNPTAFYLCAGSIDPGHGYTFGSGTRLTVV.

Only a few counts were recorded for this clonotype. This chain joins TRBV10-3 and TRBJ1-5; the D gene is possibly TRBD1 (6 bases). Germline assignment: CDR1 ENHRY and CDR2 SYGVKD. Trimming stripped 6 bases from V and 3 bases from J, with 12 bases between. CDR3 length: 14 residues. The CDR3 here is CAIRRTASNQPQHF. CDR3 DNA sequence: TGTGCCATCAGGCGGACAGCCTCCAATCAGCCCCAGCATTTT.

The chain is built from TRBV20-1 and TRBJ2-5; D is possibly TRBD2 (5 bases). Germline CDR1 DFQATT, CDR2 SNEGSKA (reference sequence). The CDR3 has 14 residues. V gave up 6 bases and J gave up 5 bases, with 19 bases separating them. CDR3: CSAYRSGRSETQYF. As DNA, the CDR3 is TGCAGTGCCTACCGGAGCGGACGGTCGGAGACCCAGTACTTC.

The rearrangement links TRBV5-4 to TRBJ2-5, with 8 bases fitting TRBD2. CDR1 and CDR2 (germline): SGHNT, YYREEE (reference sequence). Trimming took 5 bases from V and 2 from J; bases not matched to a gene: 14. The CDR3 has 17 residues. This CDR3 is CASSSGGWYGKQETQYF. The DNA for the CDR3 is TGTGCCAGCAGTTCGGGGGGGTGGTATGGTAAGCAAGAGACCCAGTACTTC.

Turning to this clonotype: Because it lacks the conserved phenylalanine or tryptophan at the end, this CDR3 is likely a read error. The limits of the CDR3 on the DNA are not certain, so only TCRdb's listed CDR3 is given. V gene TRBV9 combines with J gene TRBJ1-6; the D call TRBD1 from the table was never checked on the DNA. The germline V gene encodes CDR1 SGDLS and CDR2 YYNGEE. The CDR3 is made up of 9 amino acids, end residues included. The CDR3 here is CASSLEPGQ.

This chain connects TRBV4-1 to TRBJ1-4; 9 bases fit TRBD1. V shed 0 bases and J 6 bases; nucleotides not matched to a gene: 5. Looked up from germline, CDR1 is MGHRA and CDR2 is YSYEKL. The CDR3 loop spans 16 amino acids. CDR3 sequence reads: CASSQDWTGVDEKLFF. In nucleotides, the CDR3 is TGCGCCAGCAGCCAAGATTGGACAGGGGTGGATGAAAAACTGTTTTTT.

The V and J genes are TRBV29-1 and TRBJ1-6; 8 bases line up with TRBD1. The CDR3 is 16 amino acids. In germline, CDR1 is SQVTM, CDR2 ANQGSEA. CDR3 bases: TGCAGTGCGATAAAGCCGGGACAGGTCTATAATTCACCCCTCCACTTT. It specifies CSAIKPGQVYNSPLHF.

This chain uses TRBV7-2 with TRBJ2-5, with D possibly matching TRBD2 (6 bases). The ends were cut back, 4 bases at V and 4 bases at J, with 16 bases in the middle. This CDR3 has 15 residues. In germline, CDR1 is SGHTA, CDR2 FQGNSA. CDR3 residues: CASSSSPGDGETQYF. The CDR3 DNA reads as TGTGCCAGCAGCTCCTCACCGGGAGATGGAGAGACCCAGTACTTC.

There are many counts of this clonotype. V usage is TRBV5-4 and J usage is TRBJ2-5; the match to TRBD1 covers 9 bases. Germline CDR1 is SGHNT and CDR2 is YYREEE (reference sequence). This CDR3 contains 15 residues. The J segment lost 5 bases and the V segment lost 2 bases, leaving 7 bases of the junction unmatched. CDR3 sequence (DNA): TGTGCCAGCAGCTTAACCGGGACAGGGTTGGAGACCCAGTACTTC. Residues: CASSLTGTGLETQYF. The entire variable domain, with the rest obtained from reference TRBV5-4 and TRBJ2-5, is as follows: ETGVTQSPTHLIKTRGQQVTLRCSSQSGHNTVSWYQQALGQGPQFIFQYYREEENGRGNFPPRFSGLQFPNYSSELNVNALELDDSALYLCASSLTGTGLETQYFGPGTRLLVL.

This chain links TRBV29-1 with TRBJ2-7; D is possibly TRBD1 (6 bases). V was shortened by 7 bases and J by 8 bases, with 9 bases between the two germline ends. The CDR3 runs 9 residues. The germline CDR1 and CDR2 sequences are SQVTM and ANQGSEA. CDR3 region: CSAGQKQYF. Here the CDR3 DNA reads TGCAGCGCCGGACAGAAGCAGTACTTC.

The chain has TRBV10-3 and TRBJ1-2, with TRBD1 as a possible D gene (6 bases). The V gene lost 10 bases and the J gene lost 2 bases, with 17 bases spanning the gap. CDR3 length: 14 amino acids. Germline CDR1 and CDR2: ENHRY and SYGVKD. CDR3 loop: CATLDRGRNYGYTF. The CDR3, as DNA: TGTGCCACTTTAGACCGGGGGCGAAACTATGGCTACACCTTC.

In this sample, this clonotype turned up a few times. The CDR3 loop reads CASSLYGMRETQYF. The CDR3 DNA reads TGTGCCAGCAGTTTATACGGAATGCGGGAGACCCAGTACTTC. This chain connects TRBV12-3 or TRBV12-4 to TRBJ2-5; D not certain. This CDR3 contains 14 residues. The V and J ends lost 2 bases and 5 bases respectively, with 12 bases between them.

This clonotype was picked up a small number of times. The V call is TRBV10-3, the J call TRBJ2-7; D gene ambiguous. The ends were cut back, 10 bases at V and 4 bases at J, with 20 bases in the middle. The germline gives CDR1 ENHRY, CDR2 SYGVKD. This CDR3 spans 14 amino acids. The CDR3 DNA reads TGTGCCAGCAGCGTTACGTCGTTAAGTTACGAGCAGTACTTC. It encodes CASSVTSLSYEQYF.

The chain links TRBV9 to TRBJ2-7, with no clear D. The V end lost 4 bases, the J end lost 0 bases, and 11 bases lay between the germline ends. The CDR3 has 14 residues. The germline CDR1 and CDR2 sequences are SGDLS and YYNGEE. CDR3 in amino acids: CASSFRWSSYEQYF. CDR3 in DNA: TGTGCCAGCAGCTTTAGGTGGAGCTCCTACGAGCAGTACTTC.

This clonotype was seen ten or more times. V and J are TRBV20-1 and TRBJ2-7, with D unclear. Germline V lookup: CDR1 DFQATT, CDR2 SNEGSKA (reference sequence). This CDR3 contains 14 residues. With 0 bases removed from V and 0 bases from J, the gap between germline ends came to 9 bases. CDR3 nucleotide sequence: TGCAGTGCTAGAGAGGCAGGTAGCTCCTACGAGCAGTACTTC. This translates into CSAREAGSSYEQYF.

The chain has TRBV30 and TRBJ2-5; D gene ambiguous. Trimming left V 6 bases short and J 2 bases short, with 16 bases between. The CDR3 runs to 14 residues. CDR1 is GTSNPN, CDR2 SVGIG, per germline (reference sequence). The CDR3 reads CACSRLEKQETQYF. The DNA of the CDR3 is TGTGCCTGTAGTAGATTGGAAAAACAAGAGACCCAGTACTTC.

The chain links TRBV25-1 to TRBJ1-1; D possibly corresponds to TRBD1 (6 bases). V lost 8 bases, J lost 10 bases, and 26 bases lay in between. Looked up from germline, CDR1 is MGHDK and CDR2 is SYGVNS. The CDR3 covers 15 residues. CDR3 sequence: CASLPGIGTSLAAFF. The CDR3, as DNA: TGTGCCAGCCTACCAGGGATTGGGACATCCCTCGCAGCTTTCTTT.

The V gene is TRBV20-1, the J gene TRBJ2-5; TRBD1 might be the D (5 bases). The germline gives CDR1 DFQATT, CDR2 SNEGSKA (reference sequence). V was trimmed by 7 bases and J by 1 base, leaving 16 bases between them. This CDR3 spans 14 amino acids. This chain's CDR3 is CSVRRWGPQETQYF. The CDR3 coding sequence is TGCAGTGTTCGTAGGTGGGGCCCCCAAGAGACCCAGTACTTC.

This clonotype was detected only a few times. One end of the junction varies from germline; a read error may be responsible. This chain joins TRBV4-1 and TRBJ1-3; maybe TRBD1 (6 bases). Germline V gene lookup returns CDR1 MGHRA and CDR2 YSYEKL. The CDR3 consists of 15 residues. The CDR3 bases are TGTGCCAGCAGCTTCTCAGGGGATACGGGAAACACCATATATTTT. It yields the protein CASSFSGDTGNTIYF.

This clonotype has a count of ten or more. V is TRBV19 and J is TRBJ2-7, with D possibly being TRBD1 (5 bases). Germline-derived CDR1 and CDR2 are LNHDA and SQIVND (reference sequence). This CDR3 is 13 amino acids long. Trimming left V 3 bases short and J 2 bases short, with 8 bases between. In DNA, the CDR3 is TGTGCCAGTAGTATTCAGGGCCCCTACGAGCAGTACTTC. Its protein is CASSIQGPYEQYF.

Concerning this clonotype itself: One end of the junction is discordant with germline, which a read error may explain. The gene calls are TRBV2 and TRBJ1-2, with TRBD1 identical over 7 bases. Germline V lookup: CDR1 SNHLY, CDR2 FYNNEI. The CDR3 extends over 14 amino acids. The CDR3 coding sequence is TGTGCCAGCATTGGGACAGCTGCTAACTATGGCTACGCCTTC. This encodes CASIGTAANYGYAF.